This TCR beta chain comes out of a study of T cells after yellow fever vaccination. Remarks on this clonotype: A read error may account for a junction end that differs from germline.

This CDR3 has 14 residues. Germline CDR1 reads SGHRS; CDR2 reads YFSETQ. MiXCR, applied by TCRdb to the 5' RACE reads, yields one record per CDR3 protein. The table has roughly 340,000 distinct CDR3 sequences, approximately 3.9% seen once. The chain recombines TRBV5-1 with TRBJ1-1, with D unclear. The sequences come from PBMCs, collected 5 days after the yellow fever booster vaccination. This clonotype was sampled from a man aged 18 to 29 who received the YFV17D yellow fever vaccine. This CDR3 reads CAGSLVPGDTEAFF. CDR3 sequence (DNA): TGCGCCGGCAGCTTGGTCCCAGGAGACACTGAAGCTTTCTTT. The complete variable domain, with remaining parts taken from reference TRBV5-1 and TRBJ1-1, reads KAGVTQTPRYLIKTRGQQVTLSCSPISGHRSVSWYQQTPGQGLQFLFEYFSETQRNKGNFPGRFSGRQFSNSRSEMNVSTLELGDSALYLCAGSLVPGDTEAFFGQGTRLTVV.